A selection of T cell receptor beta chains follows, all from one sample in a study of blood T cell repertoires in COVID-19. The data were produced by immunoSEQ multiplex PCR, yet TCRdb's version contains in-frame clones alone and is incomplete. Among some 80,000 clones, 75% to 90% were seen once, and the ten largest hold under 3%. The sequenced sample was peripheral blood. These receptors all come from a woman in her forties or fifties with active or convalescent COVID-19. Both conserved end residues are part of each CDR3. Clone size appears in some rows only: once, few, many, or a class for an expanded clone.

v_gene	j_gene	abundance	CDR3aa
TRBV30	TRBJ1-1	.	CAWSGGGLNTEAFF
TRBV4-3	TRBJ2-2	once	CASSSGTENTGELFF
TRBV5-1	TRBJ1-2	.	CATGQGVANYGYTF
TRBV4-1	TRBJ1-4	.	CASSQDLGRTTNEKLFF
TRBV7-9	TRBJ2-6	once	CASGWRGANVLTF
TRBV7-2	TRBJ1-2	.	CASSLRLGGYTF
TRBV5-5	TRBJ1-2	few	CASNPQGIYGYTF
TRBV15	TRBJ2-7	once	CATSRDQSSTYEQYF
TRBV5-1	TRBJ1-6	.	CASSLKLKDRGRQDNSPLHF
TRBV6-5	TRBJ2-3	.	CASRVGQGYTDTQYF
TRBV19	TRBJ2-1	.	CASSNPSSYNEQFF
TRBV6-5	TRBJ2-7	once	CASTRSGGAYEQYF
TRBV30	TRBJ2-5	.	CAWSVGGQVETQYF
TRBV5-4	TRBJ2-3	.	CASSLDGGGMDTQYF
TRBV5-6	TRBJ2-2	.	CASSRQGSGELFF
TRBV7-6	TRBJ2-7	.	CASSVSGGASNEQYF
TRBV6-2/TRBV6-3	TRBJ1-1	.	CASSPSVEAFF
TRBV9	TRBJ1-1	.	CASSVGAANTEAFF
TRBV7-6	TRBJ2-7	.	CASSLGTGVTYEQYF
TRBV19	TRBJ1-2	.	CASKGAARRNYGYTF
TRBV6-2/TRBV6-3	TRBJ2-2	.	CASSYSKGQGVTLTGELFF
TRBV5-1	TRBJ1-2	.	CASRVTPGTGTNYGYTF
TRBV9	TRBJ1-4	.	CASSAGRGEKLFF
TRBV9	TRBJ1-2	.	CASSVDRALYGYTF
TRBV21-1	TRBJ1-1	.	CASSVGAAFF
TRBV28	TRBJ2-1	few	CASGMSAGHSNEQFF
TRBV6-5	TRBJ2-1	.	CASSYGQISYNEQFF
TRBV9	TRBJ2-3	.	CASSVYDTGSPQDTQYF
TRBV5-4	TRBJ1-2	once	CASSFPGGDYGYTF
TRBV25-1	TRBJ2-1	.	CASSPLDEQFF
TRBV5-4	TRBJ2-2	.	CASSLENGGLVISGELFF
TRBV4-3	TRBJ1-6	few	CASSLQGGNSPLHF
TRBV25-1	TRBJ2-1	once	CASSSPQNREQFF
TRBV4-1	TRBJ2-1	.	CASSSGLAGGYEQFF
TRBV5-6	TRBJ1-1	.	CASSFWTGGRTEAFF